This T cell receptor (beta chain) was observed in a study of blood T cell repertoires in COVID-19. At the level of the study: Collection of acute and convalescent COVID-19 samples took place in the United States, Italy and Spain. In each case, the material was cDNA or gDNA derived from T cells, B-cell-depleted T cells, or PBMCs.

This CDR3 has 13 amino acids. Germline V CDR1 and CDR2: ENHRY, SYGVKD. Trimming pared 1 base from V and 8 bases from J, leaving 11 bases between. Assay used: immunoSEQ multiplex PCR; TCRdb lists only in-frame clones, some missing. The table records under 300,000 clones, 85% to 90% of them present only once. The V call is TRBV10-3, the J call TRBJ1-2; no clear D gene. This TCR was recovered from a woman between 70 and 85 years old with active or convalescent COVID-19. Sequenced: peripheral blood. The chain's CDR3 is CAISEWAGEGYTF. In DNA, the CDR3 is TGTGCCATCAGTGAGTGGGCGGGAGAAGGCTACACCTTC.